The 7 T cell receptor beta chains presented below share a single source sample, sequenced in a study of post-analysis software for immune sequencing data. cDNA libraries for TCR beta contained unique molecular identifiers. A single record per CDR3 protein comes from TCRdb applying MiXCR to the PCR reads. Among around 400,000 distinct CDR3 sequences listed, roughly 38% were seen once. General observations from the study: A few TRBV segments were significantly more frequent in patients than in controls. TRBV5-6, TRBV5-1 and TRBV20-1 were among these segments.

Their cognate antigens are unknown. Sequenced: blood. The receptor source for this set is a girl aged 5-17 years with multiple sclerosis.

This clonotype was picked up a small number of times. This may come from a read error, since a much larger clone is one base off. The chain employs TRBV7-3 and TRBJ2-5; D gene uncertain. V lost 4 bases, J lost 5 bases, and 11 bases lay in between. The germline V gene has CDR1 SGHTA and CDR2 FQGTGA. There are 13 residues in the CDR3. Here the CDR3 DNA reads TGTGCCAGCAGCTCAACGGGTACGGAGACCCAGTACTTC. This sequence encodes CASSSTGTETQYF.

V and J are TRBV7-2 and TRBJ1-1; D might be TRBD1 (6 bases). CDR3 size: 16 residues. CDR1 and CDR2 (germline): SGHTA, FQGNSA. Trimming pared 2 bases from V and 4 bases from J, leaving 17 bases between. CDR3 nucleotide sequence: TGTGCCAGCAGCTTAAAGCCCCCGGGGGCATCCACTGAAGCTTTCTTT. Its protein is CASSLKPPGASTEAFF.

This clonotype was detected a few times. This chain uses TRBV7-3 with TRBJ2-1; 10 bases match TRBD1. Germline lookup yields CDR1 SGHTA and CDR2 FQGTGA. This CDR3 has 14 residues. Trimming cost V 8 bases and J 5 bases; bases outside gene matches: 6. As DNA, the CDR3 is TGTGCCAGCGCCCGGGACAGGGGTGACAATGAGCAGTTCTTC. Its translation: CASARDRGDNEQFF.

This clonotype occurred a few times. This chain connects TRBV7-9 to TRBJ2-1, with 10 bases lining up with TRBD2. V trimming: 6 bases; J trimming: 3 bases; junction bases outside the gene matches: 11. The CDR3 is made up of 17 amino acids. CDR1 and CDR2 (germline): SEHNR, FQNEAQ (reference sequence). Here the CDR3 reads CASSPILAGVSYNEQFF. DNA for the CDR3: TGTGCCAGCAGTCCCATTCTAGCGGGGGTAAGCTACAATGAGCAGTTCTTC. The complete variable domain, with remaining parts taken from reference TRBV7-9 and TRBJ2-1, reads DTGVSQNPRHKITKRGQNVTFRCDPISEHNRLYWYRQTLGQGPEFLTYFQNEAQLEKSRLLSDRFSAERPKGSFSTLEIQRTEQGDSAMYLCASSPILAGVSYNEQFFGPGTRLTVL.

The V and J genes are TRBV24-1 and TRBJ2-3; either TRBD1 or TRBD2 may fit D (5 bases each). This CDR3 is built from 12 residues. Trimming shortened V by 9 bases and J by 2 bases, and 8 bases separated the two germline ends. The V gene's germline CDR1 is KGHDR and CDR2 SFDVKD. The CDR3 nucleotides are TGTGCCACCGGGGGTACCACAGATACGCAGTATTTT. Protein: CATGGTTDTQYF.

This clonotype was picked up many times. The gene calls are TRBV12-3 or TRBV12-4 and TRBJ2-7; D might be TRBD1 (5 bases). The V end lost 2 bases, the J end lost 2 bases, and 7 bases lay between the germline ends. This CDR3 spans 13 amino acids. CDR3 sequence: CASSLTGTYEQYF. CDR3 bases: TGTGCCAGCAGTTTAACAGGAACCTACGAGCAGTACTTC.

The chain recombines TRBV5-5 with TRBJ2-1, with D unresolved. The CDR3 has 14 residues. Per the germline V gene, CDR1 is SGHKS and CDR2 is YYEKEE (reference sequence). V was pared by 4 bases and J by 0 bases, with 8 bases between. CDR3 in amino acids: CASSPEPSYNEQFF. Written as DNA, the CDR3 is TGTGCCAGCAGCCCGGAACCCTCCTACAATGAGCAGTTCTTC.